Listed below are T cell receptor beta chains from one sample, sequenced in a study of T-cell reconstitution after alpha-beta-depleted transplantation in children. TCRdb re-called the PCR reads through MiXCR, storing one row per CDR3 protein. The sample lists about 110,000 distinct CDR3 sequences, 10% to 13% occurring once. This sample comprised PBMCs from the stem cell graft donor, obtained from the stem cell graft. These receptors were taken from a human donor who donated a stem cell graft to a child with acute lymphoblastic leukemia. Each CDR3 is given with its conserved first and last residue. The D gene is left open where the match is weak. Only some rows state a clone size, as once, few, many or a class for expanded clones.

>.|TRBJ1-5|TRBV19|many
TGTGCCAGTAGTATTTCGGGGTCAGGCGGGGGCAATCAGCCCCAGCATTTT
CASSISGSGGGNQPQHF
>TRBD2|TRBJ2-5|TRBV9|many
TGTGCCAGCAGCCAAGGGACTAGCGGGGCGCAAGAGACCCAGTACTTC
CASSQGTSGAQETQYF
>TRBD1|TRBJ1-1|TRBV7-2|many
TGTGCCAGCAGCTTACTCAGGACAGGGGCTGAAGCTTTCTTT
CASSLLRTGAEAFF
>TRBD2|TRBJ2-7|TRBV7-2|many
TGTGCCAGCAGCCTAGTCTCCGGGACTAGCGGGGGGTACTTC
CASSLVSGTSGGYF
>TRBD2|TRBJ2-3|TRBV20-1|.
TGCAGTGCTAGAGACCCATCTAGCGGTACTCCCGATACGCAGTATTTT
CSARDPSSGTPDTQYF
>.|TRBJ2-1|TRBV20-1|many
TGCAGTGCTAGAGATAAGGAACTAGGGGATCGAGAGCAGTTCTTC
CSARDKELGDREQFF
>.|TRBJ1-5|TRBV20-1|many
TGCAGTGCTGGGGGGGAGAATAGCAATCAGCCCCAGCATTTT
CSAGGENSNQPQHF
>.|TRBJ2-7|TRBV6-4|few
TGTGCCAGCAACCGACATTCCTTC
CASNRHSF
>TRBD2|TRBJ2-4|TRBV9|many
TGTGCCATCCGTCCCGCGGGCGGGAGGGCAGCCAAAAACATTCAGTACTTC
CAIRPAGGRAAKNIQYF
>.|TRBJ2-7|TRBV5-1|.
TGCTCCAGCAGCTTAGGACGGCGGTCCCCCTACGAGCAGTACTTC
CSSSLGRRSPYEQYF
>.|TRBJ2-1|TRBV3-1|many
TGTGCCAGCAGCCAAGGCGCTCCGATGTTTAATGAGCAGTTCTTC
CASSQGAPMFNEQFF
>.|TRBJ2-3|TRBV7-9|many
TGTGCCAGCAGCTCAAGCCTGACAGATACGCAGTATTTT
CASSSSLTDTQYF
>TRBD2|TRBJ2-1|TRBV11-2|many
TGTGCCAGCAGTCGGGGGCGGGGGGGCTTTAATGAGCAGTTCTTC
CASSRGRGGFNEQFF
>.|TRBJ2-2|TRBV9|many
TGTGCCAGCAGCGCCTCGAGACAGCAGCCCACCGGGGAGCTGTTTTTT
CASSASRQQPTGELFF
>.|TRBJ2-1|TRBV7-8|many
TGTGCCAGCAGCCTATTCGGCAGGGCCAACGGAGCCTACAATGAGCAGTTCTTC
CASSLFGRANGAYNEQFF
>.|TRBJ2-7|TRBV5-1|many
TGCGCCAGCAGCTTAGAAGTGGGCTCCTACGAGCAGTACTTC
CASSLEVGSYEQYF
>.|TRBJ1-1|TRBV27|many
TGTGCCAGCAGTTTGGATATACGAACAGGGATGAACACTGAAGCTTTCTTT
CASSLDIRTGMNTEAFF
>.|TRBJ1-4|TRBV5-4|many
TGTGCCAGCAGCTTGAGTGTGTCCAATGAAAAACTGTTTTTT
CASSLSVSNEKLFF
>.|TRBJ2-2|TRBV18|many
TGTGCCAGCTCAAGTGGCTTTGACGCCGGGGAGCTGTTTTTT
CASSSGFDAGELFF
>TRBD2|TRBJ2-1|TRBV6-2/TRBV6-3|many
TGTGCCAGCAGTTACTCAAAACTAGCGGGAGGGCCTCGCTACAATGAGCAGTTCTTC
CASSYSKLAGGPRYNEQFF
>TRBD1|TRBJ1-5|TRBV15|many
TGTGCCACCAGCAGAGAGGGACAGGGGGCGGGGCAGCCCCAGCATTTT
CATSREGQGAGQPQHF
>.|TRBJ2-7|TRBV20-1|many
TGCAGTGCTAACCATCCAGCCAGGGCCTACGAGCAGTACTTC
CSANHPARAYEQYF
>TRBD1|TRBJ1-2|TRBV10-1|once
TGCGCCGGGACAGGGGAAGGTATCAGCTATGGCTACACCTTC
CAGTGEGISYGYTF
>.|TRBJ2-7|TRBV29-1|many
TGCAGCGTTCGACACGGGGTTCTGGACGAGCAGTACTTC
CSVRHGVLDEQYF
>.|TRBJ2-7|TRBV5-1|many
TGCGCCAGCAGCGGAGTCACAGGGCAGGCCGAGCAGTACTTC
CASSGVTGQAEQYF
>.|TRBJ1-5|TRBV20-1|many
TGCAGTACGACAGAACAGGGTTATCAGCCCCAGCATTTT
CSTTEQGYQPQHF
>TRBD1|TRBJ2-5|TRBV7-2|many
TGTGCCAGCAGCGATCGGGACAGGGGGCGAGAAGAGACCCAGTACTTC
CASSDRDRGREETQYF